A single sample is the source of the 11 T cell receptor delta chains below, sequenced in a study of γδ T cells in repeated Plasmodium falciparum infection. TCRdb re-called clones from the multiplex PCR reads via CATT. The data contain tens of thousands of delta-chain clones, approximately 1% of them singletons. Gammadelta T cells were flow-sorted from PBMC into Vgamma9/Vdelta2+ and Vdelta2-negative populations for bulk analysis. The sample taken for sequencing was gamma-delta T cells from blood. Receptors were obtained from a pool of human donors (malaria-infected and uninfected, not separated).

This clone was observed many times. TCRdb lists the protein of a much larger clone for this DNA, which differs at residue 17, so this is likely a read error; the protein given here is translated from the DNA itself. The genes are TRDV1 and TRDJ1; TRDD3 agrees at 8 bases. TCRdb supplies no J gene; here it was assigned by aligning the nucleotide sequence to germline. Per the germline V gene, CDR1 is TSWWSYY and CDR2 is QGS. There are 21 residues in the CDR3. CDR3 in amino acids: CALGERARAHWGSFPTNKLIF. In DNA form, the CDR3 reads TGTGCTCTTGGGGAAAGGGCGAGAGCCCACTGGGGGTCCTTCCCCACCAATAAACTCATCTTT.

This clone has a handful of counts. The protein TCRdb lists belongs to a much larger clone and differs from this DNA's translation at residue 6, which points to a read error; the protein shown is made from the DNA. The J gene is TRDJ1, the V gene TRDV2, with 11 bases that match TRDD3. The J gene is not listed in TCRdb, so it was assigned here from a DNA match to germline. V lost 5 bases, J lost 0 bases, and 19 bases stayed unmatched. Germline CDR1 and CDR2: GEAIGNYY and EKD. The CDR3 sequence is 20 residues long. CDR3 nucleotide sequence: TGTGCCTGTGTTGCCGAGGTACTGGGGGATAAAGGGAGATACACCGATAAACTCATCTTT. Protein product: CACVAEVLGDKGRYTDKLIF.

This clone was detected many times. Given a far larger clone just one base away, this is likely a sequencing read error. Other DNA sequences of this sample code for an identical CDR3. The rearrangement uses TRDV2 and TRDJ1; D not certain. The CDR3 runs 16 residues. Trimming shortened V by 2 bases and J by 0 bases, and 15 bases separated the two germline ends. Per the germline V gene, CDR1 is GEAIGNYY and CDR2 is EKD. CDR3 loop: CACDIREKRDTDKLIF. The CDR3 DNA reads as TGTGCCTGTGACATTAGGGAGAAAAGGGACACCGATAAACTCATCTTT.

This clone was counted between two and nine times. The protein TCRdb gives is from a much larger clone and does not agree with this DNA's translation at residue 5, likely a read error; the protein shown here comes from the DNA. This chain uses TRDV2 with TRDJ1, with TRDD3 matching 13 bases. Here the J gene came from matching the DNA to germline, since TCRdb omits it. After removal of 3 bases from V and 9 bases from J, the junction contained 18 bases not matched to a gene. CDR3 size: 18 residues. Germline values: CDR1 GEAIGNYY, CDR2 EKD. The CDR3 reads CACDAAQLGDTLSRQLIF. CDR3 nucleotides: TGTGCCTGTGACGCTGCCCAACTGGGGGATACGCTGTCCAGACAACTCATCTTT.

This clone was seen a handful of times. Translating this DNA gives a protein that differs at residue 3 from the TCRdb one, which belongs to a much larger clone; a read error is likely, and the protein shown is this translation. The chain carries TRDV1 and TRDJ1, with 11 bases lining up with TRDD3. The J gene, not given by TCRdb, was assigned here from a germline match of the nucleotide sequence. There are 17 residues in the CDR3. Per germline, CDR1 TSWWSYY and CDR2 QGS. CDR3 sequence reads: CAPGEFPPGGYSDKLIF. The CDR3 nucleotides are TGTGCTCCTGGGGAATTTCCCCCTGGGGGATACTCCGATAAACTCATCTTT.

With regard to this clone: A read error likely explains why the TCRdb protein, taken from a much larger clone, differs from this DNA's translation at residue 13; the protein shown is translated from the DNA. The CDR3 bases are TGTGCTCTTGGGGAACTGTACCGACTCGGGATAAGGGGAGTTGACGGCACCGATAAACTCATCTTT. It is translated as CALGELYRLGIRGVDGTDKLIF. The rearrangement joins TRDV1 to TRDJ1, with D maybe TRDD3 (6 bases). Because TCRdb records no J gene, it was assigned here through a match of the DNA to germline. Trimming stripped 0 bases from V and 1 base from J, with 30 bases between. Germline CDR1 reads TSWWSYY; CDR2 reads QGS. This CDR3 is built from 22 residues.

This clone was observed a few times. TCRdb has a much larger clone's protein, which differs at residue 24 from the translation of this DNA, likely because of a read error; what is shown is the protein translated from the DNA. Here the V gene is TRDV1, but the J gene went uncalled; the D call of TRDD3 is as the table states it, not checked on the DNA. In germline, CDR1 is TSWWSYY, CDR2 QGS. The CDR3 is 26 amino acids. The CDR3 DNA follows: TGTGCTCTTGGGGAACTGGTCCCAATCCTTCCCTTACTGGGGGATAATGAGGGTGCGGGCACCGATAAACCCATCTTT. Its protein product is CALGELVPILPLLGDNEGAGTDKPIF.

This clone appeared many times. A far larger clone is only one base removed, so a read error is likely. Here the CDR3 reads CALGEFQRGPPEKNWGIPSNSKLIF. As DNA, the CDR3 is TGTGCTCTTGGGGAGTTCCAGAGGGGGCCTCCCGAAAAAAACTGGGGGATACCTTCCAACAGTAAACTCATCTTT. The V and J genes are TRDV1 and TRDJ1, with 12 bases identical to TRDD3. The CDR3 covers 25 residues. The trim removed 3 bases at V and 7 bases at J, leaving 36 bases unmatched. Germline V gene lookup returns CDR1 TSWWSYY and CDR2 QGS.

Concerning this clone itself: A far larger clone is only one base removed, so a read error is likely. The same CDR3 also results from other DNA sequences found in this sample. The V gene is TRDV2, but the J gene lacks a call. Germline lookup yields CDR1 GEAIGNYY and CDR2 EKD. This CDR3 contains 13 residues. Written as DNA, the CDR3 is TGTGCCTGTGACCCCCTCGCATCCGATAAGCTCATCTTT. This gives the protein CACDPLASDKLIF.

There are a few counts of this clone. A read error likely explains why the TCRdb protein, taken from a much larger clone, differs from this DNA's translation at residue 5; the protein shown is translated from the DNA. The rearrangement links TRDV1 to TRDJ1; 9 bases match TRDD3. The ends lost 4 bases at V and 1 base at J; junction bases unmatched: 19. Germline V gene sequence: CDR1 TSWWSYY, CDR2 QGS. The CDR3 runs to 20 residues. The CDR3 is CALGASNYVPWGIPTDKLIF. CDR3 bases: TGTGCTCTTGGGGCCAGCAACTACGTGCCCTGGGGGATCCCCACCGATAAACTCATCTTT.

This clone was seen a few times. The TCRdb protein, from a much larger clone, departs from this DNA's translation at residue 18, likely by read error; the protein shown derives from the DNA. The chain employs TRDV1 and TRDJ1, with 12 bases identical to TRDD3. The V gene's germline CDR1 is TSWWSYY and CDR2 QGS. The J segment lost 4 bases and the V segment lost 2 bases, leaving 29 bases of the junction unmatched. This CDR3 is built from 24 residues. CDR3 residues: CALGEGGSDSDWGILTPWLDKLIF. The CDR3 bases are TGTGCTCTTGGGGAAGGCGGGTCAGATTCCGACTGGGGGATACTCACACCGTGGCTCGATAAACTCATCTTT.